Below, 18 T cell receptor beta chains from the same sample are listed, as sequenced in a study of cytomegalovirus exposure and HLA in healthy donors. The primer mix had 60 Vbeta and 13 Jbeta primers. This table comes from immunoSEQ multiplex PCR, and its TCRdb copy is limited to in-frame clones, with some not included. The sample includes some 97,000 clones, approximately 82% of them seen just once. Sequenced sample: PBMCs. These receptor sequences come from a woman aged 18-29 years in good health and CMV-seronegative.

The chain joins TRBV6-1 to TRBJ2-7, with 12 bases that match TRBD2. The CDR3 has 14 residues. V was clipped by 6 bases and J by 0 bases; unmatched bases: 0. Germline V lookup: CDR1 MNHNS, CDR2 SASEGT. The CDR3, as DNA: TGTGCCAGCAGGACTAGCGGGGGCTCCTACGAGCAGTACTTC. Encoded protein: CASRTSGGSYEQYF.

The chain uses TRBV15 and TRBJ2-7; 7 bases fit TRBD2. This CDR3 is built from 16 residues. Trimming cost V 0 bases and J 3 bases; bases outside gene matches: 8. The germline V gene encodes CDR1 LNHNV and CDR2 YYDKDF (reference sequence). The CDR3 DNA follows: TGTGCCACCAGCAGAGATCGGGCTAGCGGCTTCTACGAGCAGTACTTC. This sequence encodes CATSRDRASGFYEQYF.

This CDR3 reads CASSLLAGGPIEQFF. The CDR3 region has the DNA TGTGCCAGCAGCCTACTAGCGGGGGGCCCCATTGAGCAGTTCTTC. The J gene is TRBJ2-7, the V gene TRBV11-2; 12 bases map to TRBD2. The tail of the sequence fits TRBJ2-1 better, so the J call may be wrong. The germline V gene has CDR1 SGHAT and CDR2 FQNNGV. This CDR3 spans 15 amino acids.

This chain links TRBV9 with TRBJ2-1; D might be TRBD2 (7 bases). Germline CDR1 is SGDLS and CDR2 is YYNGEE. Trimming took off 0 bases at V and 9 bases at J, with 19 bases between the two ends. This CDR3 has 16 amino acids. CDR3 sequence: CASSVEVGRWGAEQFF. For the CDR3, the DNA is TGTGCCAGCAGCGTAGAAGTCGGGAGGTGGGGGGCTGAGCAGTTCTTC.

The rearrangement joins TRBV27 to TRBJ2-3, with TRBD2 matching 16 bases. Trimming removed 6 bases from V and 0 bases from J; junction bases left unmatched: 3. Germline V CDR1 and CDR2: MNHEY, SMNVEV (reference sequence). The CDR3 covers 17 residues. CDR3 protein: CASRGLAGGPSTDTQYF. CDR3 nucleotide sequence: TGTGCCAGCAGGGGACTAGCGGGAGGGCCTAGCACAGATACGCAGTATTTT.

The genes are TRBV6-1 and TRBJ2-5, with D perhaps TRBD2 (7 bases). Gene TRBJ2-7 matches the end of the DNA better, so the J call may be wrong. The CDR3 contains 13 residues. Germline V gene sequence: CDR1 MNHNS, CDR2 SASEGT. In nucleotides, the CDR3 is TGTGCCCGGGGGGCAGCTTGCCCCTACGAGCAGTACTTC. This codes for CARGAACPYEQYF.

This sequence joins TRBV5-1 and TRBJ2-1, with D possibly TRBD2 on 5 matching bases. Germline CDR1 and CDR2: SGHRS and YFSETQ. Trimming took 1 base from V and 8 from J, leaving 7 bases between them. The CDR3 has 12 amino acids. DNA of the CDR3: TGCGCCAGCAGCTTGATCGGGGATGAGCAGTTCTTC. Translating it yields CASSLIGDEQFF. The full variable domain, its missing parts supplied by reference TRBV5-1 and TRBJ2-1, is KAGVTQTPRYLIKTRGQQVTLSCSPISGHRSVSWYQQTPGQGLQFLFEYFSETQRNKGNFPGRFSGRQFSNSRSEMNVSTLELGDSALYLCASSLIGDEQFFGPGTRLTVL.

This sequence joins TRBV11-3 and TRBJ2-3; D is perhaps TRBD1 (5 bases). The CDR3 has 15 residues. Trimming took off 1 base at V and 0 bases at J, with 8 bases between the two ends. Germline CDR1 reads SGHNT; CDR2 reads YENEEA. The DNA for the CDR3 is TGTGCCAGCAGCTTAGCAGGGTGGAGCACAGATACGCAGTATTTT. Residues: CASSLAGWSTDTQYF.

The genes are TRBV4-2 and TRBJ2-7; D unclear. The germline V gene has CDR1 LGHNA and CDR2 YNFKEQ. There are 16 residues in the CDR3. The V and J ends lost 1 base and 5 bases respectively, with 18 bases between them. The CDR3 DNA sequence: TGTGCCAGCAGCCAAGGGGCCCGCCCCAGGTTGGACGAGCAGTACTTC. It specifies CASSQGARPRLDEQYF.

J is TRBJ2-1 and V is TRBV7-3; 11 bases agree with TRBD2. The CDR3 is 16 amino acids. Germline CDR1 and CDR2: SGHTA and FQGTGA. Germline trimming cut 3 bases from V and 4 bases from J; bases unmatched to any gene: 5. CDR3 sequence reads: CASSLQLAGVYNEQFF. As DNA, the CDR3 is TGTGCCAGCAGCTTGCAACTAGCGGGAGTATACAATGAGCAGTTCTTC.

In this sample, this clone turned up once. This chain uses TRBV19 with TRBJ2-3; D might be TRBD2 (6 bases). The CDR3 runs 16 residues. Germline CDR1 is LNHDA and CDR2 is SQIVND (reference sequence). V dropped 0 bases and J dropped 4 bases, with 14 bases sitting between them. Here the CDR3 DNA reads TGTGCCAGTAGTATAGAAGGACGGGAGCCCCCAGATACGCAGTATTTT. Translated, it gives CASSIEGREPPDTQYF.

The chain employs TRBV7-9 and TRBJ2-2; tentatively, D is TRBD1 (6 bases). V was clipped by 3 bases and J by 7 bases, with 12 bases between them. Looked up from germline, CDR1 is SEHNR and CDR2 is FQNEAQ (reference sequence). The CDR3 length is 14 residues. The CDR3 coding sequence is TGTGCCAGCAGCTTGGTCCCAGGGGTCGGGGAGCTGTTTTTT. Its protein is CASSLVPGVGELFF.

The chain's CDR3 is CASSFMDRQNTEAFF. The CDR3 DNA reads TGTGCCAGCAGTTTTATGGACAGGCAGAACACTGAAGCTTTCTTT. J is TRBJ1-1 and V is TRBV28; 7 bases agree with TRBD1. This CDR3 comprises 15 residues. Trimming removed 3 bases from V and 1 base from J; junction bases left unmatched: 5. Germline V lookup: CDR1 MDHEN, CDR2 SYDVKM.

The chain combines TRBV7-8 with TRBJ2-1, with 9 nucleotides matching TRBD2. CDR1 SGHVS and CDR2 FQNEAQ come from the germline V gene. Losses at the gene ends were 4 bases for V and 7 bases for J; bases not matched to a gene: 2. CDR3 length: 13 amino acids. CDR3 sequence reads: CASSSTSGNEQFF. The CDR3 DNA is TGTGCCAGCAGCTCCACTAGCGGGAATGAGCAGTTCTTC. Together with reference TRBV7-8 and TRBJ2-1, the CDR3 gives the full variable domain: GAGVSQSPRYKVAKRGQDVALRCDPISGHVSLFWYQQALGQGPEFLTYFQNEAQLDKSGLPSDRFFAERPEGSVSTLKIQRTQQEDSAVYLCASSSTSGNEQFFGPGTRLTVL.

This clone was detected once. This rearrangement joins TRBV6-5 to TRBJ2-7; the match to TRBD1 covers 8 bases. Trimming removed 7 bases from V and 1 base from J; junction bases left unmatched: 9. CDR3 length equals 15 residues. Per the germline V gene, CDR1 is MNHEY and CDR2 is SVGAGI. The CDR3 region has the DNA TGTGCCAGCACCCCATCCCAGGGGGCTTCCTACGAGCAGTACTTC. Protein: CASTPSQGASYEQYF.

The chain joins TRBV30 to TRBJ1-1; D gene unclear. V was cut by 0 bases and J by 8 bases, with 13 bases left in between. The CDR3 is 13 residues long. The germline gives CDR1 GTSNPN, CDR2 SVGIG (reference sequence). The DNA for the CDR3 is TGTGCCTGGAGTGTACAATGGGCCCGAGAAGCTTTCTTT. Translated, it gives CAWSVQWAREAFF.

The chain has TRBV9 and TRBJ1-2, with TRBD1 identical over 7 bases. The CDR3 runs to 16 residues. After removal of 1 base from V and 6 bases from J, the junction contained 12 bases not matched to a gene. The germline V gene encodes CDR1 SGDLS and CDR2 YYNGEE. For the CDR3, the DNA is TGTGCCAGCAGCGTAAACCCCGGGACAGCGGGGGATGGCTACACCTTC. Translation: CASSVNPGTAGDGYTF.

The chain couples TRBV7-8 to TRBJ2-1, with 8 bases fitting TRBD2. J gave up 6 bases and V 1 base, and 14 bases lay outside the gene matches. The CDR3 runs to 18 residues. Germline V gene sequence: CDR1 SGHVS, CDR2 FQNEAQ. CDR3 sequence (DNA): TGTGCCAGCAGCTTAGTTGTTTCGGCGGGGGGTTTAGGCAATGAGCAGTTCTTC. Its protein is CASSLVVSAGGLGNEQFF.